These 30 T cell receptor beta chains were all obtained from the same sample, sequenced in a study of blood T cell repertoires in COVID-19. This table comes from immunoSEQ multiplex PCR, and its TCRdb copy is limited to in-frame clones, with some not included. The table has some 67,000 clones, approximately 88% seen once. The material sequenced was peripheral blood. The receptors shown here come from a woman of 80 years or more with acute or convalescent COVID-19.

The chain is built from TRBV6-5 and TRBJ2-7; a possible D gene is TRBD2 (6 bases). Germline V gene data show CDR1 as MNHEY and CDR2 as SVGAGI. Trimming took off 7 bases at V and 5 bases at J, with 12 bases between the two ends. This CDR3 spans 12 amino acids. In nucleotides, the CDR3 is TGTGCCAGCACCCCAGGGAGGCACGAGCAGTACTTC. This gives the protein CASTPGRHEQYF.

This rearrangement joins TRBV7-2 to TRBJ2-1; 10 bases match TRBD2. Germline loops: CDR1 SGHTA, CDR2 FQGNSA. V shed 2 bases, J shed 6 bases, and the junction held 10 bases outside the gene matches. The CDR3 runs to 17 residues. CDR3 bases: TGTGCCAGCAGCTTAAGGCCCGGACTAGCGGAGGGCAATGAGCAGTTCTTC. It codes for CASSLRPGLAEGNEQFF.

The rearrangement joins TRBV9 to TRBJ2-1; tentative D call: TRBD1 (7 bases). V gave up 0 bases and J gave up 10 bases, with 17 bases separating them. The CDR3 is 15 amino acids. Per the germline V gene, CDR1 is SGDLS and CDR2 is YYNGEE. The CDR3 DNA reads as TGTGCCAGCAGCGTAGGGGAATCTCAGGGGGGCGAGCAGTTCTTC. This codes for CASSVGESQGGEQFF.

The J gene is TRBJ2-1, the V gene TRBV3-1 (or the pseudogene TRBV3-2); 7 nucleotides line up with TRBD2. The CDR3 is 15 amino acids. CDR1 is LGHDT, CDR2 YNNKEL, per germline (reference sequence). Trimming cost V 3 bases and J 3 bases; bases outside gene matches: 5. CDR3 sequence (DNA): TGTGCCAGCAGCCAGGGCGGGGGTTTCTACAATGAGCAGTTCTTC. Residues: CASSQGGGFYNEQFF.

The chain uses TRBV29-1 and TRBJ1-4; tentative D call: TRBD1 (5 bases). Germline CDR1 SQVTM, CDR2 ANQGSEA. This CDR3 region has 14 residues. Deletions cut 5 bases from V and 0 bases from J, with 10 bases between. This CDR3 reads CSVWGEPTNEKLFF. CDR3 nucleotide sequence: TGCAGCGTTTGGGGGGAACCAACTAATGAAAAACTGTTTTTT.

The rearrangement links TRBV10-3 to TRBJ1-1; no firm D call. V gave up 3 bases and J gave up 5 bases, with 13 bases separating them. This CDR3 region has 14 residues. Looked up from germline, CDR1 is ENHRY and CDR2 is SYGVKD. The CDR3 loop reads CAISEGQRETEAFF. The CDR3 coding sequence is TGTGCCATCAGTGAAGGGCAGAGGGAAACTGAAGCTTTCTTT.

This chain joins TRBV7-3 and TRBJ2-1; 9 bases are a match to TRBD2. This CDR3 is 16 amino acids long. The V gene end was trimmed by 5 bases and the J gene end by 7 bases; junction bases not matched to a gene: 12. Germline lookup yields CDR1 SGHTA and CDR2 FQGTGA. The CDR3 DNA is TGTGCCAGCAGCGTAGCCAGAGGAAGCGGGGGGAATGAGCAGTTCTTC. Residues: CASSVARGSGGNEQFF.

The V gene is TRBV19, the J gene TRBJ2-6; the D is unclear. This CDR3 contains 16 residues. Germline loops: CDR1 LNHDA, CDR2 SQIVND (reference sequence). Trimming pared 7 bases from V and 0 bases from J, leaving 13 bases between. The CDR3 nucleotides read TGTGCCAGTACCCGCCCGGGTTCCTCTGGGGCCAACGTCCTGACTTTC. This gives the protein CASTRPGSSGANVLTF.

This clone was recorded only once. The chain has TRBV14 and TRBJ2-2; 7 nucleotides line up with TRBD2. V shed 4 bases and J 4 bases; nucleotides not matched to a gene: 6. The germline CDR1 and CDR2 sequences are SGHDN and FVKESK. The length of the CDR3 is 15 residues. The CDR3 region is CASSRMTGGTGELFF. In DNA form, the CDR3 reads TGTGCCAGCAGCCGGATGACGGGGGGCACCGGGGAGCTGTTTTTT.

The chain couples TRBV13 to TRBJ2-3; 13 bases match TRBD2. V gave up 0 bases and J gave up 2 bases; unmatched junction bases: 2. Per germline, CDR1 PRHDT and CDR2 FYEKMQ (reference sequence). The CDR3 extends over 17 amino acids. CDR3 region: CASSLGLAGGNTDTQYF. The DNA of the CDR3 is TGTGCCAGCAGCTTAGGACTAGCGGGAGGGAACACAGATACGCAGTATTTT.

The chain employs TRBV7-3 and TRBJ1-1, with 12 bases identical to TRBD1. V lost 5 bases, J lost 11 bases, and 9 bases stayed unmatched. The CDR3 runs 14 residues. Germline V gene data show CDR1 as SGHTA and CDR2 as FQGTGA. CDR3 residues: CASSPGTGGASAFF. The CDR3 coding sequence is TGTGCCAGCAGCCCAGGGACAGGGGGCGCCTCGGCTTTCTTT.

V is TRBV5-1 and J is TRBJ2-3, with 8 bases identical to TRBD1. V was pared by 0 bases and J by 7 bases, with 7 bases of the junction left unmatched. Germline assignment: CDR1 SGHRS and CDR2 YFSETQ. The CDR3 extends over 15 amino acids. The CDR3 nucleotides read TGCGCCAGCAGCTTGGATACAGGGGGGTCGAATACGCAGTATTTT. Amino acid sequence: CASSLDTGGSNTQYF.

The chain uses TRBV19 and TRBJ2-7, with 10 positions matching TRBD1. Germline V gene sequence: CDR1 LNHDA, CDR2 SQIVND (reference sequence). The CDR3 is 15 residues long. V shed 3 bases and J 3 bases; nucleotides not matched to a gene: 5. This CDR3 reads CASSIGQGEIYEQYF. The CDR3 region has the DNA TGTGCCAGTAGTATCGGACAGGGGGAGATCTACGAGCAGTACTTC.

CDR3 sequence reads: CATSAETGGNTEAFF. In DNA, the CDR3 is TGTGCCACCAGTGCCGAGACAGGAGGGAACACTGAAGCTTTCTTT. This chain connects TRBV24-1 to TRBJ1-1, with D tentatively TRBD1 (6 bases). The germline gives CDR1 KGHDR, CDR2 SFDVKD. Trimming took off 5 bases at V and 1 base at J, with 13 bases between the two ends. CDR3 length equals 15 residues.

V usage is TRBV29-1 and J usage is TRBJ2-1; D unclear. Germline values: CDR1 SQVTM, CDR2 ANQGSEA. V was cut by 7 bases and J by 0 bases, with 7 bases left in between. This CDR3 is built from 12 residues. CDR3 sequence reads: CSGSVSYNEQFF. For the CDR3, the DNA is TGCAGCGGGAGCGTCTCCTACAATGAGCAGTTCTTC.

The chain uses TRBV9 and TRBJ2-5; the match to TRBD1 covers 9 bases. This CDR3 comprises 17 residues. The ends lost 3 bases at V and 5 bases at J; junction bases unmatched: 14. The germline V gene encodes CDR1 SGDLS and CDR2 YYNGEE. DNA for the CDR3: TGTGCCAGCAGCGACCCTTCCGGGACAGGGTTCGGGGAGACCCAGTACTTC. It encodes CASSDPSGTGFGETQYF.

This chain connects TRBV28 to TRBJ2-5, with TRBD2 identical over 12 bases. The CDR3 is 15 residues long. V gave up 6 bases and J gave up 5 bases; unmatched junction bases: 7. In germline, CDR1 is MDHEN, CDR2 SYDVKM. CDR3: CASSPLAGGLETQYF. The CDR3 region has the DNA TGTGCCAGCAGCCCACTAGCGGGGGGCTTGGAGACCCAGTACTTC. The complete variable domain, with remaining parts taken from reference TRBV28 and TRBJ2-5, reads DVKVTQSSRYLVKRTGEKVFLECVQDMDHENMFWYRQDPGLGLRLIYFSYDVKMKEKGDIPEGYSVSREKKERFSLILESASTNQTSMYLCASSPLAGGLETQYFGPGTRLLVL.

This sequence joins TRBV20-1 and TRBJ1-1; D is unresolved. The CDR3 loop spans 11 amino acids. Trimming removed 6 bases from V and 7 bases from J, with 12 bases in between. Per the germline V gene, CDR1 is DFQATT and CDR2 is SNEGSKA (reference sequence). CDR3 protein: CSAELGGEAFF. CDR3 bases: TGCAGTGCCGAGTTGGGAGGTGAAGCTTTCTTT.

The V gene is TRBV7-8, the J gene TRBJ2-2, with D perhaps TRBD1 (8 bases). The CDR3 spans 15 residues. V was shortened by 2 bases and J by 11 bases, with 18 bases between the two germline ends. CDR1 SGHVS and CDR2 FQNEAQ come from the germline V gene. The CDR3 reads CASSLITGGVEELFF. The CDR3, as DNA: TGTGCCAGCAGCTTAATAACAGGGGGGGTCGAAGAGCTGTTTTTT. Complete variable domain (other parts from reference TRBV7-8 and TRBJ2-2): GAGVSQSPRYKVAKRGQDVALRCDPISGHVSLFWYQQALGQGPEFLTYFQNEAQLDKSGLPSDRFFAERPEGSVSTLKIQRTQQEDSAVYLCASSLITGGVEELFFGEGSRLTVL.

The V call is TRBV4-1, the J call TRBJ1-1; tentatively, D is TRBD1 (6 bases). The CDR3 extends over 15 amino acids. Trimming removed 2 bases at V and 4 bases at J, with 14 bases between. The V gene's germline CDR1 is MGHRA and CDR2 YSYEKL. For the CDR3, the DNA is TGCGCCAGCAGCCAAATACAGGGTCGGACCACTGAAGCTTTCTTT. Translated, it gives CASSQIQGRTTEAFF.

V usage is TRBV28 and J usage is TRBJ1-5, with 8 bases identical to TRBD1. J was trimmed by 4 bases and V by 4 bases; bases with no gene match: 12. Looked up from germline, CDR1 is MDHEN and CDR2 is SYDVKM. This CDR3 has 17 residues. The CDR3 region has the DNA TGTGCCAGCAGTTCGAACATCCGGACAGGGAGGAATCAGCCCCAGCATTTT. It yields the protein CASSSNIRTGRNQPQHF.

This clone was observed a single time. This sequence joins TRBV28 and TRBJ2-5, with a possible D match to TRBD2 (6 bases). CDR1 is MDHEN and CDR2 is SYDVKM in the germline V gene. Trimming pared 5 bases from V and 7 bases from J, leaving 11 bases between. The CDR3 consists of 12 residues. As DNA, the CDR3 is TGTGCCAGCAGTACTAGCTGGTTGACCCAGTACTTC. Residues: CASSTSWLTQYF.

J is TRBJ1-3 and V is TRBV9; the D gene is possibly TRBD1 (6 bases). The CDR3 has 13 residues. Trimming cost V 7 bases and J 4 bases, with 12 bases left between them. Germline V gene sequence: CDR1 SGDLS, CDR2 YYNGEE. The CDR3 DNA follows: TGTGCCAGCTCCACAGGGTCCGGAAACACCATATATTTT. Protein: CASSTGSGNTIYF.

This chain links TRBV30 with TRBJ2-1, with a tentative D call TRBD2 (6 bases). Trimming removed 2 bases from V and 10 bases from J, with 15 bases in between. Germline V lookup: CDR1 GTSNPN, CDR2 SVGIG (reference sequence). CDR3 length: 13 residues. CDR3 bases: TGTGCCTGGAGTCGGGACTCCTTTGGGGAGCAGTTCTTC. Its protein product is CAWSRDSFGEQFF.

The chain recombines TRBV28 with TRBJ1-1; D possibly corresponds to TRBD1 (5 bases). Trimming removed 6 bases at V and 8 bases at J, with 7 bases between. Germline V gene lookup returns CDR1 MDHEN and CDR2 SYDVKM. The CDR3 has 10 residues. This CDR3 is CASRRTEAFF. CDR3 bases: TGTGCCAGCAGGCGGACAGAAGCTTTCTTT.

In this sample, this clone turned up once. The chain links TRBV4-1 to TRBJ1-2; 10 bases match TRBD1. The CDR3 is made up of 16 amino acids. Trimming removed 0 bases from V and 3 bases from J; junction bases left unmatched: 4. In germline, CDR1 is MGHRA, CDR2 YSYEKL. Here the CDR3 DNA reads TGCGCCAGCAGCCAAGATGGTGGGACAGGGGACTATGGCTACACCTTC. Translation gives CASSQDGGTGDYGYTF.

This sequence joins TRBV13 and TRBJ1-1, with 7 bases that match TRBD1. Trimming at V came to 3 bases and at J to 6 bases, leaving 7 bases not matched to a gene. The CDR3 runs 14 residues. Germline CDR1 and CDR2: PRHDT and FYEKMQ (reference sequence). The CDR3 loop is CASSFRGIVSEAFF. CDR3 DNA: TGTGCCAGCAGCTTCAGGGGGATTGTATCTGAAGCTTTCTTT. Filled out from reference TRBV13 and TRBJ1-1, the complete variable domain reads AAGVIQSPRHLIKEKRETATLKCYPIPRHDTVYWYQQGPGQDPQFLISFYEKMQSDKGSIPDRFSAQQFSDYHSELNMSSLELGDSALYFCASSFRGIVSEAFFGQGTRLTVV.

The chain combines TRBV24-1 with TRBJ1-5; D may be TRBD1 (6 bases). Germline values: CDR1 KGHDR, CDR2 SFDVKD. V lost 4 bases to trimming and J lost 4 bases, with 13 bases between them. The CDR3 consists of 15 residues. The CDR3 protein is CATSDQTGPNQPQHF. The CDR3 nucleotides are TGTGCCACCAGTGACCAAACAGGGCCTAATCAGCCCCAGCATTTT.

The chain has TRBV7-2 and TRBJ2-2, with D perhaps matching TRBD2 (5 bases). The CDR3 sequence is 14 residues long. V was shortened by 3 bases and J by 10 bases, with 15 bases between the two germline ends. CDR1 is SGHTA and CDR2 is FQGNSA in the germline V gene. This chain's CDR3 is CASSFRGFGLELFF. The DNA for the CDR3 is TGTGCCAGCAGCTTCCGCGGGTTCGGGTTGGAGCTGTTTTTT.

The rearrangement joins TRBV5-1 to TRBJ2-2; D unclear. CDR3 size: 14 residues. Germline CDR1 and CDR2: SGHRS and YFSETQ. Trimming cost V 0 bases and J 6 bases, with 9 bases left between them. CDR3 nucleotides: TGCGCCAGCAGCTTGGGCCGGCAGGCCGGGGAGCTGTTTTTT. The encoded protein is CASSLGRQAGELFF.